This T cell receptor (beta chain) originates from a study of blood T cell repertoires in COVID-19. Trimming cost V 1 base and J 3 bases; bases outside gene matches: 8. The CDR3 is made up of 17 amino acids. CDR1 SGHVS and CDR2 FQNEAQ come from the germline V gene. Clones were read by immunoSEQ multiplex PCR, and TCRdb kept only the in-frame ones, dropping some. The data show 160,000 or so clones, 79% seen once. This TCR was recovered from a woman between 55 and 75 years old with COVID-19, enrolled during active disease. The chain couples TRBV7-8 to TRBJ2-7, with TRBD2 matching 11 bases. Sequences were obtained from peripheral blood. The CDR3 sequence is CASSLDGGGTSGYEQYF. CDR3 DNA: TGTGCCAGCAGCTTAGATGGAGGAGGGACTAGCGGCTACGAGCAGTACTTC.